Following are 24 T cell receptor delta chains from one sample sequenced in a study of gamma-delta chains in newborns, infants, children. TCRdb redid clone calling on the reads using CATT. The sample carries roughly 1,600 delta-chain clones, 7.6% recorded once. The specimen sequenced was blood. The receptors originated from a child who was a newborn, infant or young child, either healthy, febrile or measles-vaccinated (not recorded which).

A note on this clone: The mismatch at residue 11 between this DNA's translation and the TCRdb protein of a much larger clone likely reflects a read error; the protein shown is translated from the DNA. V usage is TRDV2 and J usage is TRDJ3, with TRDD3 matching over 9 bases. The CDR3 spans 18 residues. From germline, CDR1 is GEAIGNYY and CDR2 EKD. CDR3: CACDTGGYSSRDTRQMFF. The CDR3 DNA sequence: TGTGCCTGTGACACCGGGGGATACAGCTCCCGGGACACCCGACAGATGTTTTTC.

Note on this clone: TCRdb's protein, taken from a much larger clone, differs from this DNA's translation at residue 9, likely owing to a read error; the protein displayed comes from the DNA. The chain recombines TRDV2 with TRDJ1; TRDD3 agrees at 11 bases. Per the germline V gene, CDR1 is GEAIGNYY and CDR2 is EKD. This CDR3 is built from 16 residues. V trimming: 2 bases; J trimming: 0 bases; junction bases outside the gene matches: 4. DNA for the CDR3: TGTGCCTGTGACATACTGGGGGATATGTACACCGATAAACTCATCTTT. This sequence encodes CACDILGDMYTDKLIF.

This clone has only one observation. The J gene corresponds to TRDJ1; a V gene call is absent; the table calls TRDD3, which could not be checked here. The CDR3 is 16 amino acids. The chain's CDR3 is CASGKDWETYTDKLIF. The CDR3 nucleotides read TGTGCTAGTGGGAAAGACTGGGAGACGTACACCGACAAACTCATCTTT.

This clone is large (0.1 to 1%). Other DNA sequences in the same sample also yield this CDR3. The V gene is TRDV1, the J gene TRDJ1; D perhaps matches TRDD3 (6 bases). Germline CDR1 is TSWWSYY and CDR2 is QGS. V lost 2 bases, J lost 0 bases, and 22 bases lay in between. This CDR3 comprises 19 residues. The CDR3: CALGEGLGARGGNTDKLIF. DNA of the CDR3: TGTGCTCTTGGGGAAGGTCTAGGCGCCCGTGGGGGTAACACCGATAAACTCATCTTT.

This clone was counted a few times. A far larger clone is one nucleotide away, so this likely arose from a read error. This same CDR3 is encoded by further DNA sequences in the sample. This chain connects TRAV29/DV5 to TRDJ3; 10 bases map to TRDD3. The CDR3 has 16 residues. Germline V CDR1 and CDR2: NSMFDY, ISSIKDK. The CDR3 loop is CAASVLGDWEHRQMFF. CDR3 coding DNA: TGTGCAGCTAGCGTACTGGGGGATTGGGAACACCGACAGATGTTTTTC.

A word on this clone: The protein TCRdb lists belongs to a much larger clone and differs from this DNA's translation at residue 7, which points to a read error; the protein shown is made from the DNA. The rearrangement links TRDV1 to TRDJ3; D is uncertain. CDR3 length equals 18 residues. From germline, CDR1 is TSWWSYY and CDR2 QGS. V lost 5 bases and J 2 bases, leaving 16 bases between the germline ends. CDR3 residues: CALGISCVLTWDTRQMFF. The CDR3 DNA sequence: TGTGCTCTTGGGATCTCCTGCGTACTAACCTGGGACACCCGACAGATGTTTTTC.

This clone was detected only a few times. A read error may be the cause here, since a much bigger clone is one base away. The chain combines TRDV1 with TRDJ1, with 10 bases lining up with TRDD3. The CDR3 covers 15 residues. Germline loops: CDR1 TSWWSYY, CDR2 QGS. This chain's CDR3 is CARGELLGDTDKLIF. The CDR3 bases are TGTGCTCGTGGGGAACTACTGGGGGATACCGATAAACTCATCTTT.

By sample share, this clone is large. The identical CDR3 is also encoded by other nucleotide sequences in the sample. This chain links TRAV29/DV5 with TRDJ3; 8 bases map to TRDD3. CDR3 length: 16 residues. CDR1 and CDR2 from the germline V gene are NSMFDY and ISSIKDK. V shed 3 bases, J shed 0 bases, and the junction held 2 bases outside the gene matches. The CDR3 spells CAATGGRSWDTRQMFF. The CDR3 DNA sequence: TGTGCAGCAACTGGGGGACGCTCCTGGGACACCCGACAGATGTTTTTC. The whole variable domain, filled in from reference TRAV29/DV5 and TRDJ3, reads DQQVKQNSPSLSVQEGRISILNCDYTNSMFDYFLWYKKYPAEGPTFLISISSIKDKNEDGRFTVFLNKSAKHLSLHIVPSQPGDSAVYFCAATGGRSWDTRQMFFGTGIKLFVEP.

Regarding this clone: Given a far larger clone just one base away, this is likely a sequencing read error. Additional DNA sequences in this sample encode the identical CDR3. The rearrangement uses TRAV29/DV5 and TRDJ3, with D perhaps TRDD3 (6 bases). Germline CDR1 reads NSMFDY; CDR2 reads ISSIKDK. There are 16 residues in the CDR3. Trimming shortened V by 0 bases and J by 12 bases, and 19 bases separated the two germline ends. CDR3 sequence (DNA): TGTGCAGCAAGCGTACTGGGTGATTGGGAACACCGACAGATGTTTTTC. This translates into CAASVLGDWEHRQMFF.

A note on this clone: This DNA translates differently at residue 3 from the TCRdb protein, which is that of a much larger clone; a read error is likely, and the protein shown is the DNA's own translation. The chain links TRDV2 to TRDJ3; D is unclear. The CDR3 sequence is 16 residues long. Germline V lookup: CDR1 GEAIGNYY, CDR2 EKD. DNA for the CDR3: TGTGCCAGTGACACCGTATTATCCTGGGACACCCGACAGATGTTTTTC. This codes for CASDTVLSWDTRQMFF.

Note on this clone: The mismatch at residue 13 between this DNA's translation and the TCRdb protein of a much larger clone likely reflects a read error; the protein shown is translated from the DNA. The chain joins TRDV2 to TRDJ3, with TRDD3 identical over 8 bases. CDR1 is GEAIGNYY and CDR2 is EKD in the germline V gene. The CDR3 spans 19 residues. The CDR3, as DNA: TGTGCCTGTGATTCCGTACTGGGGGGAGTCTCCTGGGGCACCCGACAGATGTTTTTC. Its translation: CACDSVLGGVSWGTRQMFF.

This clone was seen a few times. This could be a read error, since a much larger clone is one nucleotide away. This sample also contains other DNA sequences that code for the same CDR3. The chain combines TRDV1 with TRDJ1; 7 nucleotides agree with TRDD3. The CDR3 runs 22 residues. Germline V CDR1 and CDR2: TSWWSYY, QGS. CDR3 residues: CALGELGKPSRLLGTYTDKLIF. In DNA form, the CDR3 reads TGTGCTCTTGGTGAACTAGGAAAGCCTTCGCGCCTACTGGGGACGTACACCGATAAACTCATCTTT.

This chain connects TRDV2 to TRDJ3, with TRDD3 matching over 9 bases. There are 16 residues in the CDR3. The trim removed 9 bases at V and 0 bases at J, leaving 5 bases unmatched. Germline loops: CDR1 GEAIGNYY, CDR2 EKD. This CDR3 is CATGGYRSWDTRQMFF. For the CDR3, the DNA is TGTGCCACCGGGGGATACCGCTCCTGGGACACCCGACAGATGTTTTTC.

This clone is medium-sized (0.01 to 0.1%) by share. The sample holds other DNA sequences that translate to the same CDR3. The gene calls are TRDV1 and TRDJ2; 12 bases align to TRDD3. The CDR3 spans 23 residues. The ends lost 0 bases at V and 6 bases at J; junction bases unmatched: 23. In germline, CDR1 is TSWWSYY, CDR2 QGS. DNA for the CDR3: TGTGCTCTTGGGGAACTCTTCCTACTTAAGGAGGGGCTGGGGGATACGAGGGCAGCACAACTCTTCTTT. This sequence encodes CALGELFLLKEGLGDTRAAQLFF.

This clone was counted only a few times. A much larger clone lies a single base off, so this may be a read error. Other DNA sequences in this sample translate to the same CDR3. The chain employs TRDV1 and TRDJ1; the D gene is possibly TRDD3 (5 bases). CDR1 and CDR2 from the germline V gene are TSWWSYY and QGS. This CDR3 has 14 amino acids. CDR3 DNA: TGTGCCCTTGGGGTAGGGGGTTACACCGATAAACTCATCTTT. This gives the protein CALGVGGYTDKLIF.

On this clone itself: This may stem from a read error, because a much larger clone lies one nucleotide away. The sample has other DNA sequences that encode this CDR3 too. The rearrangement joins TRDV1 to TRDJ2, with D perhaps TRDD3 (6 bases). Trimming cost V 3 bases and J 0 bases, with 23 bases left between them. This CDR3 region has 20 residues. Germline loops: CDR1 TSWWSYY, CDR2 QGS. The CDR3 coding sequence is TGTGCTCTTGGGGAGCTAGACCGAGGGGATGGGTCCTCTTTGACAGCACAACTCTTCTTT. It specifies CALGELDRGDGSSLTAQLFF.

Remarks on this clone: The TCRdb record carries a much larger clone's protein, which differs from this DNA's translation at residue 17; a read error is the likely cause, and the protein listed here is the DNA translation. The rearrangement joins TRDV2 to TRDJ3; the match to TRDD3 covers 13 bases. The CDR3 covers 19 residues. From germline, CDR1 is GEAIGNYY and CDR2 EKD. CDR3 nucleotides: TGTGCCTGTGACACCGTACTGGGGGATACGGACTGGGACACCCGACAGGTGTTTTTC. Translating it yields CACDTVLGDTDWDTRQVFF.

This clone was detected a few times. This DNA's translation differs at residue 11 from TCRdb's protein, which comes from a much larger clone; a read error is likely, and the protein shown is translated from the DNA. The chain combines TRDV1 with TRDJ1; D may be TRDD2 (5 bases). Looked up from germline, CDR1 is TSWWSYY and CDR2 is QGS. Trimming pared 0 bases from V and 0 bases from J, leaving 17 bases between. The CDR3 is 18 residues long. DNA for the CDR3: TGTGCTCTTGGGGAACTCCCCCTTCACCCTCCTTACACCGATAAACTCATCTTT. Translating gives CALGELPLHPPYTDKLIF.

This clone is classed as medium-sized. V is TRDV1 and J is TRDJ2; perhaps TRDD3 as D (6 bases). The V gene's germline CDR1 is TSWWSYY and CDR2 QGS. Trimming shortened V by 0 bases and J by 0 bases, and 11 bases separated the two germline ends. The CDR3 spans 17 residues. For the CDR3, the DNA is TGTGCTCTTGGGGAACTAGGGGGACACGCTTTGACAGCACAACTCTTCTTT. Residues: CALGELGGHALTAQLFF.

CDR3 in DNA: TGTGCTCTTGGGGAACTAGGAAGTCAAGCCTGGGGGAGGAGTAGATGGGACACCCGACAGATGTTTTTC. Encoded protein: CALGELGSQAWGRSRWDTRQMFF. The chain is built from TRDV1 and TRDJ3; TRDD3 aligns across 8 bases. The germline V gene has CDR1 TSWWSYY and CDR2 QGS. The CDR3 length is 23 residues. The V segment lost 0 bases and the J segment 4 bases; nucleotides outside the gene matches: 20.

Comments on this clone: The junction departs from germline at one end; a sequencing error may be responsible. The rearrangement uses TRDV2 and TRDJ1; 8 bases align to TRDD3. Germline V gene data show CDR1 as GEAIGNYY and CDR2 as EKD. The CDR3 is 16 residues long. The CDR3 sequence: CACDIGWGKRTDKLIF. In nucleotides, the CDR3 is TGTGCCTGCGACATCGGCTGGGGGAAAAGGACCGATAAACTCATCTTT.

This clone was counted a few times. The likely explanation is a read error, given a far larger clone one base away. The chain links TRDV2 to TRDJ3; 11 bases align to TRDD3. V shed 1 base and J 3 bases; nucleotides not matched to a gene: 16. Germline lookup yields CDR1 GEAIGNYY and CDR2 EKD. This CDR3 is 22 amino acids long. The CDR3 bases are TGTGCCTGTGACACGTTATCTGCTGGGGGATACTTCGGAATCTGGGACACCCGACAGATGTTTTTC. Translated: CACDTLSAGGYFGIWDTRQMFF.

This clone was found a few times. The V and J genes are TRDV3 and TRDJ2, with 8 bases lining up with TRDD3. This CDR3 comprises 17 residues. Per germline, CDR1 TVYSNPD and CDR2 GDNSRS (reference sequence). V shed 0 bases and J 4 bases; nucleotides not matched to a gene: 13. The CDR3 bases are TGTGCCTTTAGAAATCGGCTTAGGGGGATAACGACAGCACAACTCTTCTTT. Its protein product is CAFRNRLRGITTAQLFF.

A word on this clone: This likely traces to a read error, being one base from a far larger clone. This sequence joins TRDV2 and TRDJ3; TRDD3 agrees at 8 bases. Per the germline V gene, CDR1 is GEAIGNYY and CDR2 is EKD. The CDR3 has 18 residues. V was clipped by 0 bases and J by 2 bases; unmatched bases: 5. The CDR3 coding sequence is TGTGCCTGTGACACCGTACTGGGGGGCGCCTGGGACACCCGACAGATGTTTTTC. The encoded protein is CACDTVLGGAWDTRQMFF.